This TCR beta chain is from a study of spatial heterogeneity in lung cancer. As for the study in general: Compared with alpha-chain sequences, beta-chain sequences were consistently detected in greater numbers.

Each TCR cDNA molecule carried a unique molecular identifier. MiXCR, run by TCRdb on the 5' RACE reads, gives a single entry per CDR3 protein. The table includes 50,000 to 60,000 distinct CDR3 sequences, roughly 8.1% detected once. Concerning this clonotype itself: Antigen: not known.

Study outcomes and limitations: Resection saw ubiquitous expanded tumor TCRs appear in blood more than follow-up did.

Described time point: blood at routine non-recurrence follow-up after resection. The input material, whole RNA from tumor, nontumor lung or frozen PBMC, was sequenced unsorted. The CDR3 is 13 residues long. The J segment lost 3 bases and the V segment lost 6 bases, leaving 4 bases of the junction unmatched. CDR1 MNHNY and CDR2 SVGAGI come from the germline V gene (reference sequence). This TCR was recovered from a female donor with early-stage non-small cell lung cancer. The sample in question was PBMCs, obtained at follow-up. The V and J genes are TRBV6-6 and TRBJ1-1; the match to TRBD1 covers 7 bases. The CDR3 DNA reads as TGTGCCAGCAGACGGACAGGAGACACTGAAGCTTTCTTT. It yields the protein CASRRTGDTEAFF.